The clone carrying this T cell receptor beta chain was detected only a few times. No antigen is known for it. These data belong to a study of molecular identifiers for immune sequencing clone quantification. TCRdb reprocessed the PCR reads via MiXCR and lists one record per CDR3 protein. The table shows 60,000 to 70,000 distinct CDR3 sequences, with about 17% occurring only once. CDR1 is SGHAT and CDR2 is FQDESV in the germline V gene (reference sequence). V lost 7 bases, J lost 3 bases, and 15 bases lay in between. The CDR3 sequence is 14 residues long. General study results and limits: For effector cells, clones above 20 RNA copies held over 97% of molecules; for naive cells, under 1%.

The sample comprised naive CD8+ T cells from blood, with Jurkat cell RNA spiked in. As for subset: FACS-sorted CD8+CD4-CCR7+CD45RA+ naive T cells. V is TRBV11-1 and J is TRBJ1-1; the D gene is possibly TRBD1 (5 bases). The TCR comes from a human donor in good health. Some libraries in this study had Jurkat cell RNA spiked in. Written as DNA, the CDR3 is TGTGCCAGCACCCAAGCAGGGCTGGACACTGAAGCTTTCTTT. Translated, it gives CASTQAGLDTEAFF.